This T cell receptor beta chain was profiled in a study of Graves' ophthalmopathy and Graves' hyperthyroidism. Overall study findings and caveats: Ophthalmopathy progression cases were predicted by the model with approximately 66% sensitivity and 72.22% specificity.

At least ten counts were recorded for this clonotype. Its antigen is unknown. From RNA, the CDR3 regions of TCR beta chains were amplified and sequenced. HTBI primers were employed in first-round RT-PCR, then a second-round multiplex PCR followed. TCRdb independently ran MiXCR on the multiplex PCR reads; one entry per CDR3 protein. This table holds 900,000 to 1,200,000 distinct CDR3 sequences, about 36% found once. This TCR was sampled from an adult man with Graves' hyperthyroidism. Sequences were obtained from peripheral blood or thyroid tissue (not recorded which).

The CDR3 sequence is CASSPVAGVGEQYF. CDR3 coding DNA: TGCGCCAGCAGCCCGGTCGCAGGGGTAGGCGAGCAGTACTTC. The rearrangement links TRBV4-3 to TRBJ2-7, with D possibly being TRBD1 (6 bases). CDR1 LGHNA and CDR2 YSLEER come from the germline V gene. This CDR3 has 14 amino acids. V gave up 4 bases and J gave up 6 bases, with 16 bases separating them.